The 10 T cell receptor gamma chains presented below share a single source sample, sequenced in a study of gamma-delta chains in newborns, infants, children. TCRdb reanalysed the reads with CATT. The sample consists of 1,700 or so gamma-chain clones, roughly 12% of them appearing once. The sequencing input was blood. The receptors originated from a child who was a newborn, infant or young child, either healthy, febrile or measles-vaccinated (not recorded which).

In its sample, this clone ranks as medium-sized. Other DNA variants within this sample encode the same CDR3. The chain has TRGV9 and TRGJP. With V trimmed by 1 base and J by 3 bases, 3 bases remained unmatched. The CDR3 totals 17 residues. Looked up from germline, CDR1 is GITISATS and CDR2 is ISYDGTV (reference sequence). Written as DNA, the CDR3 is TGTGCCTTGTGGGAGGTAAAGCAAGAGTTGGGCAAAAAAATCAAGGTATTT. The encoded protein is CALWEVKQELGKKIKVF.

The J gene is TRGJP, the V gene TRGV2. The trim removed 5 bases at V and 3 bases at J, leaving 7 bases unmatched. The length of the CDR3 is 17 residues. Germline CDR1 and CDR2: EGSNGY and YDSYNSKV. CDR3 sequence (DNA): TGTGCCACCTGGGGCGAACCGCAAGAGTTGGGCAAAAAAATCAAGGTATTT. Translated, it gives CATWGEPQELGKKIKVF.

Only a few counts were recorded for this clone. The junction departs from the called germline gene at one end, perhaps through a read error. The same CDR3 can be traced to other DNA sequences in this sample. This sequence joins TRGV9 and TRGJP. Germline CDR1 reads GITISATS; CDR2 reads ISYDGTV (reference sequence). The CDR3 is 17 residues long. CDR3 in amino acids: CALWGVKQELGKKIKVF. The CDR3 DNA is TGTGCCTTGTGGGGGGTGAAACAAGAGTTGGGCAAAAAAATCAAGGTATTT.

Regarding this clone: A much larger clone is a single base away; this may be a read error. This chain's CDR3 is CALCERQELGKKIKVF. In DNA, the CDR3 is TGTGCCTTGTGTGAGAGGCAAGAGTTGGGCAAAAAAATCAAGGTATTT. The chain combines TRGV9 with TRGJP. The germline CDR1 and CDR2 sequences are GITISATS and ISYDGTV (reference sequence). The CDR3 covers 16 residues. Trimming took 7 bases from V and 2 from J; bases not matched to a gene: 5.

Remarks on this clone: A much bigger clone sits one base away, suggesting this may be a read error. V and J are TRGV9 and TRGJP. The CDR3 has 17 residues. The V gene end was trimmed by 3 bases and the J gene end by 3 bases; junction bases not matched to a gene: 5. CDR1 and CDR2 from the germline V gene are GITISATS and ISYDGTV (reference sequence). Here the CDR3 reads CALWEPMQELGKKIKVF. The CDR3 coding sequence is TGTGCCTTGTGGGAGCCGATGCAAGAGTTGGGCAAAAAAATCAAGGTATTT.

This clone is medium-sized within its sample. Different DNA sequences within this sample yield the same CDR3. The V and J genes are TRGV9 and TRGJP. The V and J ends lost 3 bases and 5 bases, in that order; junction bases with no gene match: 4. Germline CDR1 is GITISATS and CDR2 is ISYDGTV (reference sequence). This CDR3 has 16 amino acids. CDR3 nucleotide sequence: TGTGCCTTGTGGGAGCCTAAAGAGTTGGGCAAAAAAATCAAGGTATTT. It translates to CALWEPKELGKKIKVF.

This clone was recorded a few times. A much larger clone differs from this one at a single base, so this may be a read error. The chain joins TRGV9 to TRGJP. V trimming: 1 base; J trimming: 9 bases; junction bases outside the gene matches: 9. This CDR3 spans 17 amino acids. Germline V gene data show CDR1 as GITISATS and CDR2 as ISYDGTV (reference sequence). The CDR3 reads CALWEVLLGLGKKIKVF. The DNA for the CDR3 is TGTGCCTTGTGGGAGGTATTATTGGGGTTGGGCAAAAAAATCAAGGTATTT.

By sample fraction, this clone is medium-sized. The sample contains more than one DNA sequence encoding this CDR3. The V and J genes are TRGV9 and TRGJP. V was clipped by 1 base and J by 4 bases; unmatched bases: 4. The CDR3 has 17 residues. CDR1 and CDR2 from the germline V gene are GITISATS and ISYDGTV (reference sequence). CDR3 protein: CALWEVSQELGKKIKVF. The CDR3, as DNA: TGTGCCTTGTGGGAGGTCTCACAAGAGTTGGGCAAAAAAATCAAGGTATTT.

On this clone itself: With a much larger clone just one base away, this may be a read error. This chain connects TRGV9 to TRGJP. There are 16 residues in the CDR3. Germline CDR1 is GITISATS and CDR2 is ISYDGTV (reference sequence). The CDR3, as DNA: TGTGCCTTGTGGGAGACGCTGGAGTTGTGCAAAAAAATCAAGGTATTT. Translating it yields CALWETLELCKKIKVF.

In its sample, this clone is medium-sized. Within the sample, other DNA sequences also encode this same CDR3. This chain's CDR3 is CALWEVQGQELGKKIKVF. The CDR3 nucleotides are TGTGCCTTGTGGGAGGTGCAAGGGCAAGAGTTGGGCAAAAAAATCAAGGTATTT. This chain uses TRGV9 with TRGJP. CDR1 GITISATS and CDR2 ISYDGTV come from the germline V gene (reference sequence). V trimming: 0 bases; J trimming: 1 base; junction bases outside the gene matches: 3. The CDR3 covers 18 residues.